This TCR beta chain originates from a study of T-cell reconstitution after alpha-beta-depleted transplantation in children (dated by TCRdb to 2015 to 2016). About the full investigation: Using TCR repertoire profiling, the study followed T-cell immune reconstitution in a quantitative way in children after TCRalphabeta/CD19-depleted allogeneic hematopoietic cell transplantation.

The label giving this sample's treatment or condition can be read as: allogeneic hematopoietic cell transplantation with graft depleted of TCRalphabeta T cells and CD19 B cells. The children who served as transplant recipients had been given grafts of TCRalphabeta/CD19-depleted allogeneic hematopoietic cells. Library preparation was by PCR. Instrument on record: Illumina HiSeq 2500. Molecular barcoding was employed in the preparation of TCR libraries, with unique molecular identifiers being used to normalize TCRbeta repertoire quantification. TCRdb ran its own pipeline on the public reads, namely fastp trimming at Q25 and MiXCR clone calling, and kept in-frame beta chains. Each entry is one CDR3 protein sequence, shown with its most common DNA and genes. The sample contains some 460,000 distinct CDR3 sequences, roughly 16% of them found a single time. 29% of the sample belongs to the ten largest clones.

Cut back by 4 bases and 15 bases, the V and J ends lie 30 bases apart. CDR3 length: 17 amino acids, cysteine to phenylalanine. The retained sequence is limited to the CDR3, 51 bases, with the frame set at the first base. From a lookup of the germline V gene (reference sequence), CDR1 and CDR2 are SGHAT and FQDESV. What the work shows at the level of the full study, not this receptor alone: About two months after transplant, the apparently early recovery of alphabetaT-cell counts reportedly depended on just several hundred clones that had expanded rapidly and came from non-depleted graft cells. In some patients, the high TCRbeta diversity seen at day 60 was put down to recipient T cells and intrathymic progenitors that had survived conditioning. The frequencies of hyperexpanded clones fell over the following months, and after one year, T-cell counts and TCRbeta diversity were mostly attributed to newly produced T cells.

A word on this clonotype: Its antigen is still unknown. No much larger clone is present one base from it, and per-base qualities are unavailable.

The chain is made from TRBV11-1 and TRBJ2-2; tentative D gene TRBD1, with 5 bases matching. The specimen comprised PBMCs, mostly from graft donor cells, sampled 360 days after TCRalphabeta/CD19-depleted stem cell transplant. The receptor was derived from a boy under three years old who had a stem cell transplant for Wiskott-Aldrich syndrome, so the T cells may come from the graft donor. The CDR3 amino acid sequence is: CASSSPQPGPWGGMVFF. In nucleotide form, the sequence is TGTGCCAGCAGCTCCCCCCAGCCCGGGCCGTGGGGCGGCATGGTGTTTTTT. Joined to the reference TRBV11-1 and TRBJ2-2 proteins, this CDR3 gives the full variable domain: EAEVAQSPRYKITEKSQAVAFWCDPISGHATLYWYRQILGQGPELLVQFQDESVVDDSQLPKDRFSAERLKGVDSTLKIQPAELGDSAMYLCASSSPQPGPWGGMVFFGEGSRLTVL.